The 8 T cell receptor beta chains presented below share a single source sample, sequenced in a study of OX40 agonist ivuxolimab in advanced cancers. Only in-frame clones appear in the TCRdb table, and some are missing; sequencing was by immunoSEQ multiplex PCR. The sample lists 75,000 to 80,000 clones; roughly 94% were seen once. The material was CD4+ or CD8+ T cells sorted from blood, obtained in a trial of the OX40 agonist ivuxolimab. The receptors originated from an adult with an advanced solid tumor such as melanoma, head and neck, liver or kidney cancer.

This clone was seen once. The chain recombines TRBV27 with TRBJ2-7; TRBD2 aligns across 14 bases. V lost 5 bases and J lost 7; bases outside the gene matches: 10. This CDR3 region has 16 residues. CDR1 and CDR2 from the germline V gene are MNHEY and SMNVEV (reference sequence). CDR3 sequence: CASSPNSGLAGDEQYF. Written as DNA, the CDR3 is TGTGCCAGCAGTCCCAACTCGGGACTAGCGGGAGATGAGCAGTACTTC.

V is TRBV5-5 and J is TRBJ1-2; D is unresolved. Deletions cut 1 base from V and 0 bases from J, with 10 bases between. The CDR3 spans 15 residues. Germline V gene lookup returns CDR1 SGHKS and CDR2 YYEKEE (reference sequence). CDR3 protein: CASSLIQTPNYGYTF. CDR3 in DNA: TGTGCCAGCAGCTTGATACAGACACCTAACTATGGCTACACCTTC.

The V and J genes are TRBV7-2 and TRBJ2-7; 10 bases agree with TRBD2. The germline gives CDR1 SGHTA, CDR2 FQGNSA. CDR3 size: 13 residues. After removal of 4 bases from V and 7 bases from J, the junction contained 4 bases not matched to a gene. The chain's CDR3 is CASSWLAGVEQYF. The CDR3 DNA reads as TGTGCCAGCAGCTGGCTAGCGGGAGTAGAGCAGTACTTC.

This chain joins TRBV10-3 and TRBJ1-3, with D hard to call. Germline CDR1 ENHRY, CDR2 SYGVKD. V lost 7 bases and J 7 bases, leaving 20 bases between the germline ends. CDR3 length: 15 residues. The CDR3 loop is CAIKVGTGFGNTIYF. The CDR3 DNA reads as TGTGCCATCAAAGTGGGAACGGGCTTCGGGAACACCATATATTTT.

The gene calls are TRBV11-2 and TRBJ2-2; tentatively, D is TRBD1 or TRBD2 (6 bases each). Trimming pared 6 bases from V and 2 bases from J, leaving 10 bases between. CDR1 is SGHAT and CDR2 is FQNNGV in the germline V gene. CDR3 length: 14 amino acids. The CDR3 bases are TGTGCCAGCAGGGAGGGGGTAAACACCGGGGAGCTGTTTTTT. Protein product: CASREGVNTGELFF. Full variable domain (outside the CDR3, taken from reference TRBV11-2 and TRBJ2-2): EAGVAQSPRYKIIEKRQSVAFWCNPISGHATLYWYQQILGQGPKLLIQFQNNGVVDDSQLPKDRFSAERLKGVDSTLKIQPAKLEDSAVYLCASREGVNTGELFFGEGSRLTVL.

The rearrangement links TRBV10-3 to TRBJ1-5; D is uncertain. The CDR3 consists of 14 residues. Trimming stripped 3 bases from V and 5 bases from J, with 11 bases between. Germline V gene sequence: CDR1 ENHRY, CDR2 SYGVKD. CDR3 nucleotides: TGTGCCATCAGTGAAGGAGGGAGCGATCAGCCCCAGCATTTT. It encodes CAISEGGSDQPQHF.

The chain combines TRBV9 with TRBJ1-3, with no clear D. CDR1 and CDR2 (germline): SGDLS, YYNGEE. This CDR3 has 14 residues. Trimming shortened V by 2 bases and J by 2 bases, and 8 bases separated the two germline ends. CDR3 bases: TGTGCCAGCAGCGTGCGGGGTCCTGGAAACACCATATATTTT. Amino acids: CASSVRGPGNTIYF.

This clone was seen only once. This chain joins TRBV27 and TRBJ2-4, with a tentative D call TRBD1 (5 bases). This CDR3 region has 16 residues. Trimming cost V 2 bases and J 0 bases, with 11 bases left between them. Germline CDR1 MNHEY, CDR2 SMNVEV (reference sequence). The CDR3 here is CASSLDRQLAKNIQYF. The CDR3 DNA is TGTGCCAGCAGTTTAGACAGACAACTAGCCAAAAACATTCAGTACTTC.